This TCR beta chain emerged from a study of T-cell memory formation after mild COVID-19. This clonotype was seen only a few times. The V gene lost 8 bases and the J gene lost 2 bases, with 18 bases spanning the gap. This CDR3 spans 15 amino acids. Per germline, CDR1 LNHNV and CDR2 YYDKDF (reference sequence). MiXCR, applied by TCRdb to the 5' RACE reads, yields one record per CDR3 protein. The sample has hundreds of thousands of distinct CDR3 sequences, 25% to 30% seen once. This TCR was sampled from an adult woman who had mild COVID-19 (a few samples of this study predate the infection). Cell type and time point are not known. The sequencing sample was made of PBMCs or a T cell subset sorted from them (not recorded which). The genes are TRBV15 and TRBJ1-1; possible D gene TRBD1, 6 bases. The CDR3: CATSKGVRGNTEAFF. The CDR3, as DNA: TGTGCCACCTCAAAGGGGGTCCGCGGAAACACTGAAGCTTTCTTT.